This T cell receptor (beta chain) originates from a study of blood T cell repertoires in COVID-19. Study details: Collection of acute and convalescent COVID-19 samples took place in the United States, Italy and Spain. Sources were T cells, B-cell-depleted T cells, or PBMCs; the material itself was cDNA or gDNA.

Authors' analysis steps: Scientists estimated how many nucleated cells there were by amplifying reference gene primers. Some clones are missing from TCRdb's copy, which holds only in-frame ones; the method was immunoSEQ multiplex PCR. V and J calls and clone size are those listed in that table; D and trimming were worked out from the DNA. The table has fewer than 30,000 clones, around 86% seen once. The CDR3 extends over 17 amino acids. The V segment lost 4 bases and the J segment 2 bases; nucleotides outside the gene matches: 7. In germline, CDR1 is SGHNT, CDR2 YYREEE (reference sequence). This TCR was sampled from a man over 45 with active COVID-19. This chain connects TRBV5-4 to TRBJ1-4, with 11 bases identical to TRBD1. Material: peripheral blood. CDR3 sequence: CASSRPGQGVTNEKLFF. In DNA form, the CDR3 reads TGTGCCAGCAGCCGACCGGGACAGGGGGTTACTAATGAAAAACTGTTTTTT.